This T cell receptor beta chain stems from a study of OX40 agonist ivuxolimab in advanced cancers. Looking at the study overall: Ivuxolimab was an agonistic, fully human IgG2 monoclonal antibody directed against OX40 (CD134), a costimulatory receptor. Intravenous ivuxolimab was administered to patients every 2 weeks at six dose levels: 0.01, 0.1, 0.3, 1.5, 3 and 10 mg/kg. Of the 50 to 55 patients in dose escalation, about 20 had hepatocellular carcinoma, some 15 had melanoma, 9 had renal cell carcinoma and 9 had head and neck cancer. The dose-escalation cohort was over 70% male with a mean age of about 54 years, ranging from about 23 to 85. Patients were allowed to have had prior anti-PD-1, anti-PD-L1 or anti-CTLA-4 therapy, and around two fifths of the dose-escalation patients had been treated with checkpoint inhibitors. Partial responses were achieved by three dose-escalation patients, of whom one had hepatocellular carcinoma and two had cutaneous melanoma. The point of sequencing TCRbeta in the periphery was to test whether ivuxolimab changed TCR sequence diversity and drove clonal T-cell expansion. The paper covers the monotherapy dose-escalation part of the phase I ivuxolimab trial, which included N of about 51 patients.

V is reduced by 5 bases and J by 7 bases, leaving a spacing of 18 bases between them. The CDR3 contains 14 residues, cysteine and phenylalanine counted. The only DNA kept is the CDR3, 42 bases in frame from the first base. As encoded in the germline V gene, CDR1 is SGHRS while CDR2 is YFSETQ. The study at large found these results: Low levels of normalized T-cell clonal expansion were also shown by some nonresponding patients. The antigen specificity of the clonally expanded peripheral T cells was not determined. After ivuxolimab, expanded clones were on average more numerous among CD8+ T cells than among CD4+ T cells. In the 0.1-3.0 mg/kg groups, partial responders had among the lowest normalized peripheral clonal expansion, particularly in CD8+ T cells. At doses from 0.1 to 3.0 mg/kg, clonal expansion was seen in both CD4+ and CD8+ blood T cells between baseline and week 6.

Regarding this clone: It has no known antigen specificity. Base qualities are missing; no much larger clone stands one base away.

Genomic DNA was extracted from sorted cells for sequencing of the TCRbeta CDR3 region. The immunoSEQ Assay was used for sequencing of TCRbeta CDR3 regions. What TCRdb holds here is the immuneACCESS table cut down to in-frame rearrangements. Part of the clones is not present; checked against another copy, under half of the missing clones reflect an unresolved V gene, and the others are unexplained. The sample table contains 20,000 to 25,000 clones; only one count was recorded for over 65% of them. The ten largest clones capture 16% of the sample. The trial excluded patients who had a history of autoimmune disease or who were on systemic immunosuppression. Peripheral blood for TCR sequencing was collected from all dose cohorts at baseline, on cycle 4 day 1, and on cycle 7 day 1. Samples were obtained from an open-label, multicenter, first-in-human phase I dose-escalation trial of ivuxolimab. Adults with locally advanced or metastatic melanoma, renal cell carcinoma, hepatocellular carcinoma or head and neck squamous cell carcinoma were enrolled in the trial. Before TCR sequencing, CD4+ T cells and CD8+ T cells from peripheral blood were sorted into separate populations.

This TCR was sampled from an adult with an advanced solid tumor such as melanoma, head and neck, liver or kidney cancer. The sample consisted of CD4+ or CD8+ T cells sorted from blood, taken in a trial of the OX40 agonist ivuxolimab. Recombination joined TRBV5-1 with TRBJ1-1; matching of 6 bases hints at TRBD1 as the D gene. The nucleotide sequence is given as TGCGCCAGCAGTCGGGATGGGGCAGGGGATGAAGCTTTCTTT. Translated, this gives CASSRDGAGDEAFF.